This is a list of T cell receptor beta chains from one sample in a study of CD8 T cells in ankylosing spondylitis. TCRdb re-derived calls from the 5' RACE reads in MiXCR, one entry per CDR3 protein. The sample consists of 250,000 or so distinct CDR3 sequences, approximately 24% of them appearing once. Material for sequencing was blood, either unsorted or a sorted T cell fraction (not recorded which). The receptors were gathered from a male donor with ankylosing spondylitis or in good health (not recorded which). The CDR3 runs from the conserved cysteine through the conserved F or W. A D gene is named only where the DNA matches it firmly. The size entry is marked missing in some rows and otherwise reads once, few, many or a size class.

cdr3_aa: CSARWTGTDTQYF
cdr3_nt: TGCAGTGCTAGATGGACAGGCACAGATACGCAGTATTTT
d_call: .
j_call: TRBJ2-3
clone_size: many
v_call: TRBV20-1

cdr3_aa: CASSPIFPNTGELFF
cdr3_nt: TGTGCCAGCAGCCCCATCTTTCCGAACACCGGGGAGCTGTTTTTT
d_call: .
j_call: TRBJ2-2
clone_size: many
v_call: TRBV3-1

cdr3_aa: CSSQTGHTEAFF
cdr3_nt: TGCAGCTCCCAAACAGGGCACACTGAAGCTTTCTTT
d_call: .
j_call: TRBJ1-1
clone_size: many
v_call: TRBV29-1

cdr3_aa: CSGQVGERTEAFF
cdr3_nt: TGCAGCGGTCAGGTAGGGGAGAGAACTGAAGCTTTCTTT
d_call: .
j_call: TRBJ1-1
clone_size: few
v_call: TRBV29-1

cdr3_aa: CASSPDGDEQYF
cdr3_nt: TGTGCCAGCAGTCCCGATGGGGACGAGCAGTACTTC
d_call: .
j_call: TRBJ2-7
clone_size: many
v_call: TRBV21-1

cdr3_aa: CASSHGQKGHTQYF
cdr3_nt: TGTGCCAGCAGCCACGGACAGAAAGGGCATACGCAGTATTTT
d_call: .
j_call: TRBJ2-3
clone_size: once
v_call: TRBV6-1

cdr3_aa: CASSLGTVFDEKLFF
cdr3_nt: TGCGCCAGCAGCTTGGGGACGGTCTTCGATGAAAAACTGTTTTTT
d_call: .
j_call: TRBJ1-4
clone_size: few
v_call: TRBV5-1

cdr3_aa: CSAREPGARREQYF
cdr3_nt: TGCAGTGCTAGAGAGCCGGGGGCGCGACGAGAGCAGTACTTC
d_call: .
j_call: TRBJ2-7
clone_size: .
v_call: TRBV20-1

cdr3_aa: CASRTSGETQYF
cdr3_nt: TGTGCCAGCAGAACTAGCGGGGAGACCCAGTACTTC
d_call: TRBD2
j_call: TRBJ2-5
clone_size: few
v_call: TRBV5-6

cdr3_aa: CAWSSVASGGAGDTQYF
cdr3_nt: TGTGCCTGGAGTAGTGTGGCTAGCGGGGGGGCCGGAGATACGCAGTATTTT
d_call: TRBD2
j_call: TRBJ2-3
clone_size: few
v_call: TRBV30

cdr3_aa: CASSPQRDRGETQYF
cdr3_nt: TGTGCCAGCAGCCCTCAACGGGACAGGGGGGAGACCCAGTACTTC
d_call: TRBD1
j_call: TRBJ2-5
clone_size: .
v_call: TRBV7-2

cdr3_aa: CASSFGDREGYEQYF
cdr3_nt: TGTGCCAGCAGTTTCGGGGACAGGGAAGGGTACGAGCAGTACTTC
d_call: TRBD1
j_call: TRBJ2-7
clone_size: many
v_call: TRBV12-3/TRBV12-4

cdr3_aa: CASRRVAGLQETQYF
cdr3_nt: TGTGCCAGTAGACGTGTAGCGGGGTTACAAGAGACCCAGTACTTC
d_call: TRBD2
j_call: TRBJ2-5
clone_size: .
v_call: TRBV7-2

cdr3_aa: CASSLAIVLAGNNEQFF
cdr3_nt: TGTGCCAGCAGCTTAGCGATCGTACTAGCGGGAAACAATGAGCAGTTCTTC
d_call: TRBD2
j_call: TRBJ2-1
clone_size: many
v_call: TRBV7-2

cdr3_aa: CASSSINSREKLFF
cdr3_nt: TGTGCCAGCAGTTCGATTAATTCCAGGGAAAAACTGTTTTTT
d_call: .
j_call: TRBJ1-4
clone_size: .
v_call: TRBV12-3/TRBV12-4

cdr3_aa: CASSLASFNEQFF
cdr3_nt: TGCGCCAGCAGCTTGGCCTCGTTCAATGAGCAGTTCTTC
d_call: .
j_call: TRBJ2-1
clone_size: many
v_call: TRBV5-1

cdr3_aa: CSARARSWADTQYF
cdr3_nt: TGCAGTGCTAGAGCTAGGAGTTGGGCAGATACGCAGTATTTT
d_call: .
j_call: TRBJ2-3
clone_size: .
v_call: TRBV20-1

cdr3_aa: CASSDPLEGYEQYF
cdr3_nt: TGTGCCAGCAGTGACCCCCTTGAGGGTTACGAGCAGTACTTC
d_call: .
j_call: TRBJ2-7
clone_size: .
v_call: TRBV6-1

cdr3_aa: CASSQPGGGTPSTDTQYF
cdr3_nt: TGTGCCAGCAGCCAACCGGGGGGGGGGACCCCTAGCACAGATACGCAGTATTTT
d_call: TRBD2
j_call: TRBJ2-3
clone_size: many
v_call: TRBV7-3

cdr3_aa: CASSLGAMNTQYF
cdr3_nt: TGTGCCAGCAGCTTAGGGGCCATGAATACGCAGTATTTT
d_call: .
j_call: TRBJ2-3
clone_size: few
v_call: TRBV11-2

cdr3_aa: CASSSPLGTQYF
cdr3_nt: TGTGCCAGCAGTTCCCCCCTGGGTACGCAGTATTTT
d_call: .
j_call: TRBJ2-3
clone_size: .
v_call: TRBV6-6

cdr3_aa: CSALGNQETQYF
cdr3_nt: TGCAGTGCGTTAGGGAACCAAGAGACCCAGTACTTC
d_call: .
j_call: TRBJ2-5
clone_size: .
v_call: TRBV20-1

cdr3_aa: CSGAPEVSPETQYF
cdr3_nt: TGCAGCGGGGCCCCAGAGGTCAGTCCAGAGACCCAGTACTTC
d_call: .
j_call: TRBJ2-5
clone_size: .
v_call: TRBV29-1

cdr3_aa: CASSVSSGSFYNEQFF
cdr3_nt: TGTGCCAGCAGCGTATCTAGCGGGTCTTTCTACAATGAGCAGTTCTTC
d_call: TRBD2
j_call: TRBJ2-1
clone_size: .
v_call: TRBV9

cdr3_aa: CSAPSVSTDTQYF
cdr3_nt: TGCAGTGCCCCTAGCGTTAGCACAGATACGCAGTATTTT
d_call: .
j_call: TRBJ2-3
clone_size: few
v_call: TRBV20-1

cdr3_aa: CSAAIGGGVNEQFF
cdr3_nt: TGCAGTGCTGCGATCGGCGGGGGGGTCAATGAGCAGTTCTTC
d_call: TRBD2
j_call: TRBJ2-1
clone_size: .
v_call: TRBV20-1

cdr3_aa: CAIREEVGGRTGELFF
cdr3_nt: TGTGCCATCAGGGAAGAGGTGGGGGGCCGCACCGGGGAGCTGTTTTTT
d_call: .
j_call: TRBJ2-2
clone_size: .
v_call: TRBV10-3

cdr3_aa: CAIRNTGTDYEQYF
cdr3_nt: TGTGCCATCAGGAATACCGGGACGGACTACGAGCAGTACTTC
d_call: .
j_call: TRBJ2-7
clone_size: many
v_call: TRBV10-3

cdr3_aa: CSANHRSPAGNTIYF
cdr3_nt: TGCAGTGCTAATCACAGGTCCCCCGCTGGAAACACCATATATTTT
d_call: .
j_call: TRBJ1-3
clone_size: few
v_call: TRBV20-1

cdr3_aa: CSAREGWAGSRDTQYF
cdr3_nt: TGCAGTGCTAGAGAGGGGTGGGCAGGGTCTAGAGATACGCAGTATTTT
d_call: .
j_call: TRBJ2-3
clone_size: many
v_call: TRBV20-1

cdr3_aa: CAASQQGGNEQFF
cdr3_nt: TGTGCCGCTAGCCAGCAGGGGGGGAATGAGCAGTTCTTC
d_call: .
j_call: TRBJ2-1
clone_size: few
v_call: TRBV10-3

cdr3_aa: CASSLAGALAKNIQYF
cdr3_nt: TGTGCCAGCAGCTTGGCTGGAGCTCTAGCCAAAAACATTCAGTACTTC
d_call: .
j_call: TRBJ2-4
clone_size: once
v_call: TRBV5-6

cdr3_aa: CATSDPRHPSSYNEQFF
cdr3_nt: TGTGCCACCAGTGACCCCAGACACCCAAGCTCCTACAATGAGCAGTTCTTC
d_call: .
j_call: TRBJ2-1
clone_size: .
v_call: TRBV24-1

cdr3_aa: CASTLGGYSNQPQHF
cdr3_nt: TGTGCCAGCACCCTGGGGGGATATAGCAATCAGCCCCAGCATTTT
d_call: .
j_call: TRBJ1-5
clone_size: .
v_call: TRBV12-3/TRBV12-4

cdr3_aa: CASNQGIGNEQFF
cdr3_nt: TGTGCCAGTAATCAGGGAATAGGGAATGAGCAGTTCTTC
d_call: .
j_call: TRBJ2-1
clone_size: few
v_call: TRBV19

cdr3_aa: CASSRSQGNSGYTF
cdr3_nt: TGTGCCAGCAGCCGATCACAGGGAAATAGTGGCTACACCTTC
d_call: .
j_call: TRBJ1-2
clone_size: few
v_call: TRBV14

cdr3_aa: CASSYGGGDSPLHF
cdr3_nt: TGTGCCAGCAGTTACGGCGGGGGAGATTCACCCCTCCACTTT
d_call: .
j_call: TRBJ1-6
clone_size: .
v_call: TRBV6-5

cdr3_aa: CSASRDAYGDTQYF
cdr3_nt: TGCAGTGCTAGCCGTGACGCCTATGGAGATACGCAGTATTTT
d_call: .
j_call: TRBJ2-3
clone_size: .
v_call: TRBV20-1

cdr3_aa: CASSPGRGKNIQYF
cdr3_nt: TGTGCCAGCAGCCCCGGGAGGGGGAAAAACATTCAGTACTTC
d_call: TRBD2
j_call: TRBJ2-4
clone_size: many
v_call: TRBV5-6

cdr3_aa: CASSFSDLDGQYF
cdr3_nt: TGTGCCAGCAGTTTCTCTGACTTAGACGGGCAGTACTTC
d_call: .
j_call: TRBJ2-7
clone_size: many
v_call: TRBV28

cdr3_aa: CASSYSAGGRLDTQYF
cdr3_nt: TGTGCCAGCAGTTACTCCGCGGGGGGCCGCCTGGATACGCAGTATTTT
d_call: TRBD2
j_call: TRBJ2-3
clone_size: many
v_call: TRBV6-5

cdr3_aa: CAISGTRDSTDTQYF
cdr3_nt: TGTGCCATCAGTGGAACAAGAGATAGCACAGATACGCAGTATTTT
d_call: .
j_call: TRBJ2-3
clone_size: .
v_call: TRBV10-3

cdr3_aa: CAWSLGTGGRVWLSGNTIYF
cdr3_nt: TGTGCCTGGAGCCTCGGGACAGGGGGCCGAGTTTGGCTCTCTGGAAACACCATATATTTT
d_call: TRBD1
j_call: TRBJ1-3
clone_size: few
v_call: TRBV30

cdr3_aa: CASRKTGENTEAFF
cdr3_nt: TGTGCCAGCAGGAAGACAGGGGAGAACACTGAAGCTTTCTTT
d_call: TRBD1
j_call: TRBJ1-1
clone_size: few
v_call: TRBV12-3/TRBV12-4

cdr3_aa: CAWSLDYEQYF
cdr3_nt: TGTGCCTGGAGCTTAGACTACGAGCAGTACTTC
d_call: .
j_call: TRBJ2-7
clone_size: .
v_call: TRBV30

cdr3_aa: CSVVRQGAYADTQYF
cdr3_nt: TGCAGCGTTGTGAGGCAGGGGGCGTATGCAGATACGCAGTATTTT
d_call: TRBD1
j_call: TRBJ2-3
clone_size: .
v_call: TRBV29-1

cdr3_aa: CASSLIGWQEGTADTQYF
cdr3_nt: TGTGCCAGCAGCCTAATAGGGTGGCAGGAGGGTACCGCAGATACGCAGTATTTT
d_call: .
j_call: TRBJ2-3
clone_size: many
v_call: TRBV4-2

cdr3_aa: CSAEPDRVAFGYTF
cdr3_nt: TGCAGTGCCGAACCCGACAGGGTAGCTTTTGGCTACACCTTC
d_call: TRBD1
j_call: TRBJ1-2
clone_size: .
v_call: TRBV20-1

cdr3_aa: CASSQRTSPDTQYF
cdr3_nt: TGCGCCAGCAGCCAACGGACTAGCCCAGATACGCAGTATTTT
d_call: TRBD2
j_call: TRBJ2-3
clone_size: .
v_call: TRBV4-1

cdr3_aa: CSLPHCGYTF
cdr3_nt: TGCAGCCTCCCCCATTGTGGCTACACCTTC
d_call: .
j_call: TRBJ1-2
clone_size: .
v_call: TRBV29-1

cdr3_aa: CSATDGQAPYEQYF
cdr3_nt: TGCAGTGCTACCGACGGACAGGCACCCTACGAGCAGTACTTC
d_call: TRBD1
j_call: TRBJ2-7
clone_size: few
v_call: TRBV20-1

cdr3_aa: CSVGGAQWRRYGYTF
cdr3_nt: TGCAGCGTTGGAGGGGCCCAATGGAGACGCTATGGCTACACCTTC
d_call: .
j_call: TRBJ1-2
clone_size: .
v_call: TRBV29-1